The 11 T cell receptor beta chains in this list originate from one sample, sequenced in a study of Tregs in tolerant kidney transplant recipients. The nonmyeloablative bone marrow transplants came from related graft donors, with transient mixed chimerism. Measured with immunoSEQ multiplex PCR; TCRdb has only the in-frame clones, and not every one. The repertoire holds about 55,000 clones, with 91% as singletons. Sequenced here: CD8+ T cells from blood (PBMCs), sampled 24 months after the transplant. The receptors stem from a human patient who received a combined kidney and bone marrow transplant. Some of the T cells may derive from the graft donor.

This clone is a singleton in its sample. The chain is built from TRBV28 and TRBJ2-1; possible D gene TRBD1, 6 bases. V was trimmed by 3 bases and J by 2 bases, leaving 8 bases between them. Per the germline V gene, CDR1 is MDHEN and CDR2 is SYDVKM. The CDR3 is made up of 14 amino acids. CDR3 coding DNA: TGTGCCAGCAGTTTCCAGGGGACCTACAATGAGCAGTTCTTC. Translating it yields CASSFQGTYNEQFF.

This rearrangement joins TRBV9 to TRBJ2-2; no firm D call. V shed 0 bases and J shed 5 bases, with 5 bases lying between them. The CDR3 covers 13 residues. From germline, CDR1 is SGDLS and CDR2 YYNGEE. The CDR3 DNA sequence: TGTGCCAGCAGCGTAGACGGGACCGGGGAGCTGTTTTTT. This codes for CASSVDGTGELFF.

This clone has only one observation. The DNA for the CDR3 is TGTGCCAGCAGTTTCTTGGCTAGCACAGATACGCAGTATTTT. As protein: CASSFLASTDTQYF. V gene TRBV27 combines with J gene TRBJ2-3; D remains ambiguous. The CDR3 has 14 residues. V shed 3 bases and J shed 0 bases, with 7 bases lying between them. The germline gives CDR1 MNHEY, CDR2 SMNVEV (reference sequence).

This clone was recorded once. A read error may account for a junction end that differs from germline. The sample holds other DNA sequences that translate to the same CDR3. The chain links TRBV9 to TRBJ1-6; TRBD1 aligns across 7 bases. CDR1 SGDLS and CDR2 YYNGEE come from the germline V gene. This CDR3 spans 18 amino acids. The CDR3 DNA is TGTGCCAGCAGCACTACAGGGGCTTTACCCTCCTATAATTCCCCCCTCCACTTT. Residues: CASSTTGALPSYNSPLHF.

This clone occurred once. The sample has other DNA sequences that encode this CDR3 too. V and J are TRBV10-3 and TRBJ1-6; D gene unclear. Germline loops: CDR1 ENHRY, CDR2 SYGVKD. Trimming pared 10 bases from V and 6 bases from J, leaving 19 bases between. CDR3 length: 15 amino acids. Here the CDR3 DNA reads TGTGCCACCAGCCCGGGGTCAGAGTCTAATTCACCCCTCCACTTT. Protein sequence: CATSPGSESNSPLHF.

The chain uses TRBV7-9 and TRBJ2-1; TRBD2 matches at 12 bases. From germline, CDR1 is SEHNR and CDR2 FQNEAQ (reference sequence). Trimming at V came to 5 bases and at J to 8 bases, leaving 4 bases not matched to a gene. The CDR3 runs 14 residues. CDR3 nucleotides: TGTGCCAGCAGCGCTAGACTAGCGGGAGATGAGCAGTTCTTC. Translated: CASSARLAGDEQFF.

The rearrangement joins TRBV7-2 to TRBJ2-3, with D tentatively TRBD2 (5 bases). Germline V gene lookup returns CDR1 SGHTA and CDR2 FQGNSA. Trimming shortened V by 5 bases and J by 5 bases, and 17 bases separated the two germline ends. The CDR3 runs 15 residues. CDR3 nucleotide sequence: TGTGCCAGCAGCCCGACTATCCCGAGAGGAGATACGCAGTATTTT. Translated, it gives CASSPTIPRGDTQYF.

The chain employs TRBV7-9 and TRBJ2-7; 12 positions match TRBD2. The V gene's germline CDR1 is SEHNR and CDR2 FQNEAQ (reference sequence). V lost 5 bases and J lost 3; bases outside the gene matches: 11. The length of the CDR3 is 17 residues. The DNA for the CDR3 is TGTGCCAGCAGCAGCGGGACTAGCGGGCGTTCCGTCTACGAGCAGTACTTC. Protein: CASSSGTSGRSVYEQYF.

V and J are TRBV4-3 and TRBJ1-1; possible D gene TRBD1, 5 bases. The V gene's germline CDR1 is LGHNA and CDR2 YSLEER. The CDR3 totals 14 residues. Trimming pared 0 bases from V and 11 bases from J, leaving 16 bases between. The CDR3 DNA reads TGCGCCAGCAGCCAAGATCGGGGACTTAAGAGGGCTTTCTTT. Translated: CASSQDRGLKRAFF.

The rearrangement joins TRBV27 to TRBJ1-1; TRBD1 is a possible D gene (5 bases). Trimming took 5 bases from V and 0 from J, leaving 16 bases between them. The CDR3 contains 16 residues. Germline assignment: CDR1 MNHEY and CDR2 SMNVEV (reference sequence). CDR3 nucleotide sequence: TGTGCCAGCAGTGAAATTGGGGGAGGTGTGAACACTGAAGCTTTCTTT. The encoded protein is CASSEIGGGVNTEAFF.

The gene calls are TRBV27 and TRBJ2-7; 7 bases are shared with TRBD2. Germline V gives CDR1 MNHEY, CDR2 SMNVEV (reference sequence). CDR3 size: 14 residues. The V gene end was trimmed by 2 bases and the J gene end by 3 bases; junction bases not matched to a gene: 4. Here the CDR3 reads CASSLRGRVYEQYF. The CDR3 nucleotides read TGTGCCAGCAGTTTACGCGGGAGAGTCTACGAGCAGTACTTC.